The subject of this entry is one TCR beta chain. The data derive from a study of blood T cell repertoires in COVID-19. Study as a whole: COVID-19 samples collected from the United States, Italy and Spain covered acute and convalescent phases. T cells, B-cell-depleted T cells, or PBMCs supplied cDNA or gDNA.

Authors' methods: Estimated nucleated cell counts came from reference gene primer amplification. Profiled with immunoSEQ multiplex PCR; TCRdb holds only in-frame clones, not every one. V and J calls and clone size are copied from that table; D and trimming were computed from the DNA. The sample lists about 110,000 clones, approximately 84% seen once, with less than 1.5% in the top ten. This CDR3 spans 13 amino acids. V lost 6 bases to trimming and J lost 9 bases, with 12 bases between them. V usage is TRBV12-3 or TRBV12-4 and J usage is TRBJ1-6; the D is unclear. The TCR comes from a middle-aged man with acute or convalescent COVID-19. Sequenced input: peripheral blood. CDR3 in DNA: TGTGCCAGCAGCCTCCTTGAACTTTCACCCCTCCACTTT. This codes for CASSLLELSPLHF.